Each of the 28 T cell receptor beta chains below was sequenced from the same sample in a study of a mutant IDH1 vaccine in newly diagnosed glioma. The sample's time point: week 47, end of study. Alongside topical imiquimod, each dose of vaccine comprised 300 ug of mutant IDH1 20-mer peptide. Their specific antigens are unknown. The repertoire was sequenced with immunoSEQ multiplex PCR; TCRdb's copy has only in-frame clones and lacks some. The sample shows approximately 50,000 clones, around 83% of them seen only once. The sample here was PBMCs, taken from a glioma patient whose treatment included an IDH1 peptide vaccine. These receptors were collected from a woman between 50 and 59 years old with glioma.

The chain joins TRBV19 to TRBJ1-1; D is perhaps TRBD1 (6 bases). The CDR3 is 15 residues long. The germline gives CDR1 LNHDA, CDR2 SQIVND (reference sequence). V shed 3 bases and J shed 3 bases, with 14 bases lying between them. CDR3 loop: CASSIRGGTYTEAFF. The CDR3 DNA follows: TGTGCCAGTAGTATTCGGGGGGGCACGTACACTGAAGCTTTCTTT.

The J gene is TRBJ2-3, the V gene TRBV27; 8 bases agree with TRBD2. The CDR3 is made up of 15 amino acids. V was pared by 5 bases and J by 6 bases, with 10 bases of the junction left unmatched. Germline V gene sequence: CDR1 MNHEY, CDR2 SMNVEV (reference sequence). CDR3 amino acids: CASSPGLAGMDTQYF. CDR3 nucleotide sequence: TGTGCCAGCAGTCCTGGCTTAGCGGGGATGGATACGCAGTATTTT.

V is TRBV6-1 and J is TRBJ1-2; D is unresolved. Germline V CDR1 and CDR2: MNHNS, SASEGT. This CDR3 contains 14 residues. V lost 7 bases and J 0 bases, leaving 12 bases between the germline ends. CDR3 in amino acids: CASIPTHSNYGYTF. The CDR3 nucleotides are TGTGCCAGCATTCCGACACACTCTAACTATGGCTACACCTTC.

The chain has TRBV27 and TRBJ1-1, with a weak D call TRBD1 (5 bases). The CDR3 spans 14 residues. The germline V gene encodes CDR1 MNHEY and CDR2 SMNVEV (reference sequence). The V gene lost 6 bases and the J gene lost 2 bases, with 13 bases spanning the gap. CDR3 sequence: CASSPGRYNTEAFF. For the CDR3, the DNA is TGTGCCAGCAGCCCGGGACGGTATAACACTGAAGCTTTCTTT.

V gene TRBV6-5 combines with J gene TRBJ2-1; 8 bases agree with TRBD2. V gave up 4 bases and J gave up 7 bases; unmatched junction bases: 12. The CDR3 length is 16 residues. Germline CDR1 is MNHEY and CDR2 is SVGAGI. CDR3 in DNA: TGTGCCAGCAGTTCCCGTAGAGGACTAGCACAGAATGAGCAGTTCTTC. Its translation: CASSSRRGLAQNEQFF.

The genes are TRBV19 and TRBJ1-1; D is ambiguous. In germline, CDR1 is LNHDA, CDR2 SQIVND (reference sequence). This CDR3 region has 14 residues. Trimming cost V 3 bases and J 4 bases, with 12 bases left between them. The DNA of the CDR3 is TGTGCCAGTAGTATCGGCAAAGCGGCCACTGAAGCTTTCTTT. The encoded protein is CASSIGKAATEAFF. The full variable domain, with the rest looked up from reference TRBV19 and TRBJ1-1, is DGGITQSPKYLFRKEGQNVTLSCEQNLNHDAMYWYRQDPGQGLRLIYYSQIVNDFQKGDIAEGYSVSREKKESFPLTVTSAQKNPTAFYLCASSIGKAATEAFFGQGTRLTVV.

The chain recombines TRBV6-1 with TRBJ2-4; perhaps TRBD1 as D (5 bases). This CDR3 contains 14 residues. Trimming took 6 bases from V and 5 from J, leaving 14 bases between them. Germline V gene sequence: CDR1 MNHNS, CDR2 SASEGT. The CDR3 loop is CASRVPGWQNIQYF. DNA of the CDR3: TGTGCCAGCAGGGTCCCAGGGTGGCAAAACATTCAGTACTTC.

Only one count was recorded for this clone. This chain uses TRBV5-4 with TRBJ2-1; D call uncertain. The germline V gene has CDR1 SGHNT and CDR2 YYREEE (reference sequence). V lost 2 bases and J 2 bases, leaving 14 bases between the germline ends. There are 16 residues in the CDR3. DNA for the CDR3: TGTGCCAGCAGCTTAGATAACGAGATCACCTACAATGAGCAGTTCTTC. Encoded protein: CASSLDNEITYNEQFF.

The rearrangement joins TRBV7-2 to TRBJ1-2; D possibly corresponds to TRBD1 (6 bases). Trimming shortened V by 5 bases and J by 0 bases, and 16 bases separated the two germline ends. The CDR3 is 16 amino acids. Germline V CDR1 and CDR2: SGHTA, FQGNSA. The CDR3 region is CASSTRTVTANYGYTF. The CDR3 nucleotides are TGTGCCAGCAGCACACGGACAGTGACGGCTAACTATGGCTACACCTTC.

The chain is built from TRBV2 and TRBJ1-6; no reliable D call. Germline V gene sequence: CDR1 SNHLY, CDR2 FYNNEI. V shed 6 bases and J shed 7 bases, with 16 bases lying between them. This CDR3 is built from 15 residues. CDR3 protein: CASSWISGFNSPLHF. The CDR3 nucleotides read TGTGCCAGCAGCTGGATCTCCGGCTTCAATTCACCCCTCCACTTT.

The V call is TRBV27, the J call TRBJ2-5; the D is unclear. Trimming removed 5 bases from V and 1 base from J, with 11 bases in between. This CDR3 has 14 amino acids. CDR1 is MNHEY and CDR2 is SMNVEV in the germline V gene (reference sequence). The chain's CDR3 is CASSEQALQETQYF. In DNA, the CDR3 is TGTGCCAGCAGTGAGCAGGCCCTCCAAGAGACCCAGTACTTC.

V gene TRBV6-6 combines with J gene TRBJ1-5; 7 nucleotides agree with TRBD1. With V trimmed by 4 bases and J by 5 bases, 8 bases remained unmatched. This CDR3 comprises 15 residues. Germline V gene lookup returns CDR1 MNHNY and CDR2 SVGAGI (reference sequence). The CDR3 nucleotides are TGTGCCAGCAGTTTCACCGACAGGGAGGATCAGCCCCAGCATTTT. Amino acid sequence: CASSFTDREDQPQHF.

V usage is TRBV15 and J usage is TRBJ2-7; D may be TRBD2 (6 bases). CDR3 size: 14 residues. Trimming cost V 0 bases and J 7 bases, with 13 bases left between them. The germline V gene encodes CDR1 LNHNV and CDR2 YYDKDF (reference sequence). The CDR3 region has the DNA TGTGCCACCAGCAGAGATCGGGACTTTAAGGAGCAGTACTTC. Protein sequence: CATSRDRDFKEQYF.

The chain is built from TRBV27 and TRBJ2-5; tentatively, D is TRBD2 (6 bases). This CDR3 has 14 amino acids. Germline V CDR1 and CDR2: MNHEY, SMNVEV (reference sequence). V was cut by 4 bases and J by 5 bases, with 14 bases left in between. The CDR3 loop reads CASSWGPGGETQYF. Here the CDR3 DNA reads TGTGCCAGCAGTTGGGGACCCGGAGGGGAGACCCAGTACTTC.

V usage is TRBV19 and J usage is TRBJ2-1; possible D gene TRBD1, 6 bases. Deletions cut 8 bases from V and 7 bases from J, with 27 bases between. Germline V lookup: CDR1 LNHDA, CDR2 SQIVND (reference sequence). The CDR3 contains 17 residues. The CDR3, as DNA: TGTGCCAGTCGCATAGCCCAGGCTGCAGGGGTTGGGAATGAGCAGTTCTTC. Translating gives CASRIAQAAGVGNEQFF.

The CDR3 bases are TGTGCCAGCAGTAGGACAGGGGAGGGCGAGCAGTACTTC. This gives the protein CASSRTGEGEQYF. The V gene is TRBV6-5, the J gene TRBJ2-7; 9 bases match TRBD1. Germline values: CDR1 MNHEY, CDR2 SVGAGI. Trimming removed 5 bases from V and 6 bases from J; junction bases left unmatched: 5. This CDR3 spans 13 amino acids.

This chain connects TRBV2 to TRBJ1-2; TRBD1 is a possible D gene (5 bases). V lost 1 base, J lost 8 bases, and 11 bases lay in between. Germline loops: CDR1 SNHLY, CDR2 FYNNEI. This CDR3 spans 13 amino acids. DNA of the CDR3: TGTGCCAGCAGTGAAGTTACCGGGGGAGGCTACACCTTC. This gives the protein CASSEVTGGGYTF.

CDR3 sequence: CASSRTSGGVYEQYF. CDR3 bases: TGTGCCAGCAGCAGGACTAGCGGGGGGGTCTACGAGCAGTACTTC. The chain recombines TRBV27 with TRBJ2-7; 15 bases match TRBD2. V trimming: 6 bases; J trimming: 3 bases; junction bases outside the gene matches: 3. The CDR3 covers 15 residues. Germline-derived CDR1 and CDR2 are MNHEY and SMNVEV (reference sequence).

The gene calls are TRBV9 and TRBJ2-2, with D unresolved. The germline V gene encodes CDR1 SGDLS and CDR2 YYNGEE. The CDR3 consists of 15 residues. The V end lost 0 bases, the J end lost 7 bases, and 13 bases lay between the germline ends. The chain's CDR3 is CASSVGQVWSGELFF. CDR3 bases: TGTGCCAGCAGCGTAGGGCAGGTCTGGAGCGGGGAGCTGTTTTTT.

Worth noting for this clone: One junction end disagrees with the germline gene, perhaps due to a read error. The chain uses TRBV5-8 and TRBJ2-7, with D tentatively TRBD2 (7 bases). Germline CDR1 reads SGHTS; CDR2 reads YDEGEE. The CDR3 is made up of 14 amino acids. The CDR3 sequence: CASTPRGAPGPIRF. The DNA of the CDR3 is TGTGCCAGCACCCCCCGGGGGGCTCCGGGACCGATACGCTTC.

This clone was observed a single time. V is TRBV11-2 and J is TRBJ1-5, with TRBD1 matching 9 bases. Germline V gene sequence: CDR1 SGHAT, CDR2 FQNNGV. The CDR3 loop spans 15 amino acids. Losses at the gene ends were 1 base for V and 4 bases for J; bases not matched to a gene: 2. In DNA, the CDR3 is TGTGCCAGCAGCTTAGGGGGGACAGGGAATCAGCCCCAGCATTTT. Translated, it gives CASSLGGTGNQPQHF.

This clone was recorded only once. This chain connects TRBV25-1 to TRBJ1-6; TRBD1 matches 8 bases. V was clipped by 3 bases and J by 9 bases; unmatched bases: 4. Germline CDR1 and CDR2: MGHDK and SYGVNS. This CDR3 is built from 14 residues. CDR3 sequence (DNA): TGTGCCAGCAGTGAGTGGCAGGGGGCTTCACCCCTCCACTTT. Amino acids: CASSEWQGASPLHF.

This chain joins TRBV7-2 and TRBJ2-1; D remains ambiguous. The CDR3 runs 13 residues. Looked up from germline, CDR1 is SGHTA and CDR2 is FQGNSA. Trimming took off 4 bases at V and 6 bases at J, with 10 bases between the two ends. In nucleotides, the CDR3 is TGTGCCAGCAGCTCCCGGGCATCCAATGAGCAGTTCTTC. Translated, it gives CASSSRASNEQFF.

The chain carries TRBV30 and TRBJ1-1, with 7 positions matching TRBD1. The CDR3 covers 15 residues. Germline-derived CDR1 and CDR2 are GTSNPN and SVGIG (reference sequence). V dropped 3 bases and J dropped 0; count of bases not matched to a gene: 7. In DNA form, the CDR3 reads TGTGCCTGGAGACCCCCGGGACAGCTGAACACTGAAGCTTTCTTT. It specifies CAWRPPGQLNTEAFF.

This rearrangement joins TRBV6-1 to TRBJ2-7; D assignment may be TRBD1 or TRBD2 (5 bases each). This CDR3 has 15 amino acids. V was pared by 1 base and J by 2 bases, with 12 bases between. CDR1 and CDR2 from the germline V gene are MNHNS and SASEGT. The CDR3: CASSEGGTATYEQYF. The CDR3 nucleotides read TGTGCCAGCAGTGAAGGAGGGACGGCGACCTACGAGCAGTACTTC.

This clone has only a few counts. The chain couples TRBV5-1 to TRBJ2-3, with TRBD2 matching over 9 bases. CDR3 length equals 16 residues. In germline, CDR1 is SGHRS, CDR2 YFSETQ. V dropped 0 bases and J dropped 4; count of bases not matched to a gene: 6. The CDR3 spells CASSLDRGGGADTQYF. CDR3 in DNA: TGCGCCAGCAGCTTGGATCGCGGGGGGGGTGCAGATACGCAGTATTTT.

CDR3 coding DNA: TGTGCCATCAGTGAACCCGAGGTAGTCTATGGCTACACCTTC. Its translation: CAISEPEVVYGYTF. The rearrangement joins TRBV10-3 to TRBJ1-2; D gene ambiguous. Germline CDR1 and CDR2: ENHRY and SYGVKD. The V and J ends lost 3 bases and 4 bases respectively, with 12 bases between them. The CDR3 contains 14 residues.

This chain links TRBV5-1 with TRBJ1-4; 11 bases are a match to TRBD1. This CDR3 is built from 16 residues. Per the germline V gene, CDR1 is SGHRS and CDR2 is YFSETQ. The V and J ends lost 0 bases and 4 bases, in that order; junction bases with no gene match: 2. CDR3 nucleotide sequence: TGCGCCAGCAGCTTGGGGACAGGGGGCCGTAATGAAAAACTGTTTTTT. Translated: CASSLGTGGRNEKLFF.